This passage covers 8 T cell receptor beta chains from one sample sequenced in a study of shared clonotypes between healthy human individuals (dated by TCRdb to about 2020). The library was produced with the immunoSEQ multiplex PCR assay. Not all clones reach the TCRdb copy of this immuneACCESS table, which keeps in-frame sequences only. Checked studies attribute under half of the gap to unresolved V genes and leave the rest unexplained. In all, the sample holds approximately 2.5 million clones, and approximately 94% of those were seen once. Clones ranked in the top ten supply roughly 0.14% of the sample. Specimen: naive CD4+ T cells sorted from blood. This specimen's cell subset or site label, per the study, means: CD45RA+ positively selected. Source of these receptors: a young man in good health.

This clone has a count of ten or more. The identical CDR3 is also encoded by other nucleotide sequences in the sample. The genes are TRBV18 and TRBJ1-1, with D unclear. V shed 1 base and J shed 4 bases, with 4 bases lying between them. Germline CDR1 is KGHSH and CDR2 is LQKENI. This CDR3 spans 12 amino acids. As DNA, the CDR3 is TGTGCCAGCTCACCACTTCGCACTGAAGCTTTCTTT. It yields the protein CASSPLRTEAFF.

Here the CDR3 DNA reads TGCGCCAGCAGCTTGGAATCGATAAGCACAGATACGCAGTATTTT. Protein sequence: CASSLESISTDTQYF. The J gene is TRBJ2-3, the V gene TRBV5-1; D unresolved. Germline-derived CDR1 and CDR2 are SGHRS and YFSETQ. V shed 0 bases and J shed 0 bases, with 8 bases lying between them. The CDR3 has 15 amino acids.

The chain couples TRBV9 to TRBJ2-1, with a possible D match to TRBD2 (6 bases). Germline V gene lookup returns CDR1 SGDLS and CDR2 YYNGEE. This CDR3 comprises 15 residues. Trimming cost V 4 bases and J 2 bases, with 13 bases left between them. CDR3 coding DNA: TGTGCCAGCAGCTCCCAACCGGGAGCCTACAATGAGCAGTTCTTC. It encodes CASSSQPGAYNEQFF.

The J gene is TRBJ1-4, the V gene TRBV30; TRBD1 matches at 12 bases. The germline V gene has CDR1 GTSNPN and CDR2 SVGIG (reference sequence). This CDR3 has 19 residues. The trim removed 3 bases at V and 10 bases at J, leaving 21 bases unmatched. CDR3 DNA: TGTGCCTGGAGACCCGGGACAGGGGGCGATCCTCGAAGTTGGGGAAAACTGTTTTTT. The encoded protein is CAWRPGTGGDPRSWGKLFF.

CDR3 nucleotides: TGCGCCAGCAGCTTGACAGGGGGCCCTGCAACAGAGCAGTACTTC. It encodes CASSLTGGPATEQYF. V gene TRBV5-1 combines with J gene TRBJ2-7; TRBD1 matches at 9 bases. Unmatched junction bases numbered 9, after V lost 1 base and J lost 7 bases. Per germline, CDR1 SGHRS and CDR2 YFSETQ. The CDR3 runs to 15 residues.

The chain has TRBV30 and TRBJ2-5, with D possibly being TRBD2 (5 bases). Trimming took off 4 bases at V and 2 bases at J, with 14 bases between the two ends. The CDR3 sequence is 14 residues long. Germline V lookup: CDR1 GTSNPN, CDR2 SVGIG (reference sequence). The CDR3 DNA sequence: TGTGCCTGGAAGCAGCTGGAGCGGCAAGAGACCCAGTACTTC. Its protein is CAWKQLERQETQYF.

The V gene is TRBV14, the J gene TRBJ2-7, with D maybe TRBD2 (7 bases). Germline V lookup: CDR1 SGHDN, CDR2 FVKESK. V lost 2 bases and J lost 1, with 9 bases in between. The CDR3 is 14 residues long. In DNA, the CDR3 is TGTGCCAGCAGCCAAAGGGGGGGGTCCTACGAGCAGTACTTC. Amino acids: CASSQRGGSYEQYF.

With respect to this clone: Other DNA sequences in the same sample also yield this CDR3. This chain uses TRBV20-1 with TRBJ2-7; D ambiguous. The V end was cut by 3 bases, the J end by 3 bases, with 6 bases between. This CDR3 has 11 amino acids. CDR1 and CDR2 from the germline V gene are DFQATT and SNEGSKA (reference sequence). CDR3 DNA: TGCAGTGCTAGCCCGGGCTACGAGCAGTACTTC. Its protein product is CSASPGYEQYF.